The present T cell receptor (beta chain) was sequenced within a study of PD-L1 blockade in urothelial cancer. Study summary: Atezolizumab at 1,200 mg intravenously every 3 weeks was started by patients in the mid-2010s. Between 0 and 3 prior chemotherapy regimens had been given to patients. Counts from blood samples showed a median of roughly 140,000 T cells.

CDR1 and CDR2 (germline): MNHEY, SVGAGI. CDR3 length: 15 residues. V dropped 4 bases and J dropped 6; count of bases not matched to a gene: 8. The time point here: pretreatment peripheral blood. Details on this clone: Its antigen remains unknown.

Study-wide results and caveats: Tumor-associated blood clones were expanded more by durable-benefit patients at 3 weeks.

Sequencing was performed with immunoSEQ multiplex PCR; in TCRdb, only in-frame clones are kept and a portion is missing. The sample records tens of thousands of clones, about four fifths being singletons. Sequenced here: PBMCs, sampled around atezolizumab (anti-PD-L1) treatment. The sequence came from a man in his 70s with urothelial cancer. The chain recombines TRBV6-5 with TRBJ1-1, with 10 bases lining up with TRBD1. This CDR3 reads CASSSGQGEGSEAFF. In DNA form, the CDR3 reads TGTGCCAGCAGTTCTGGACAGGGGGAGGGTTCTGAAGCTTTCTTT.